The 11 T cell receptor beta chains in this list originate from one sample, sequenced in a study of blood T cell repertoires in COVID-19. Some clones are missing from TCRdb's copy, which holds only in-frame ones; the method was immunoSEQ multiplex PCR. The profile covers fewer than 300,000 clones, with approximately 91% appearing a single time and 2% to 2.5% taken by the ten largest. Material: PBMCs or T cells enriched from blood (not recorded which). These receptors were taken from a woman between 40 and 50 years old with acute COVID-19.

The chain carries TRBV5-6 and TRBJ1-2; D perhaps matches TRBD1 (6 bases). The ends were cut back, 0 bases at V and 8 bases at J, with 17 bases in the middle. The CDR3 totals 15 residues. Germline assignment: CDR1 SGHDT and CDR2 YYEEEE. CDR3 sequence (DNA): TGTGCCAGCAGCTTGGGCTCCGCAGGGGCGAGCGGCTACACCTTC. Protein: CASSLGSAGASGYTF.

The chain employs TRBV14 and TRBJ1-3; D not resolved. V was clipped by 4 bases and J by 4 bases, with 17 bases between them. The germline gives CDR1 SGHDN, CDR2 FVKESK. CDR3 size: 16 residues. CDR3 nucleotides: TGTGCCAGCAGCCCGCGGTCCCCTACCCAGGGAAACACCATATATTTT. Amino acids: CASSPRSPTQGNTIYF. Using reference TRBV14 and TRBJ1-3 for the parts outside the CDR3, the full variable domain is EAGVTQFPSHSVIEKGQTVTLRCDPISGHDNLYWYRRVMGKEIKFLLHFVKESKQDESGMPNNRFLAERTGGTYSTLKVQPAELEDSGVYFCASSPRSPTQGNTIYFGEGSWLTVV.

This chain's CDR3 is CASSAQIGGNEQFF. The CDR3 DNA sequence: TGTGCCAGCAGCGCCCAGATAGGAGGAAATGAGCAGTTCTTC. The J gene is TRBJ2-1, the V gene TRBV9; weak D call: TRBD2 (5 bases). Trimming removed 3 bases from V and 7 bases from J, with 14 bases in between. CDR1 is SGDLS and CDR2 is YYNGEE in the germline V gene. The CDR3 loop spans 14 amino acids.

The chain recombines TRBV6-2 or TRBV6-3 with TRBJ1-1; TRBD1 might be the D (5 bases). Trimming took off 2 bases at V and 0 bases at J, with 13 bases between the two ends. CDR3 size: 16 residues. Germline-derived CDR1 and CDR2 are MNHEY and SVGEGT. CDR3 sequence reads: CASSYPPGIMNTEAFF. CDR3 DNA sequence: TGTGCCAGCAGTTACCCCCCAGGGATCATGAACACTGAAGCTTTCTTT.

The CDR3 sequence is CAISDRTQNTGELFF. In DNA form, the CDR3 reads TGTGCCATCAGTGATAGGACTCAGAACACCGGGGAGCTGTTTTTT. The gene calls are TRBV10-3 and TRBJ2-2; possibly TRBD2 for D (5 bases). Between the trimmed V and J ends, which lost 3 bases and 1 base, there was a span of 9 bases. The germline V gene has CDR1 ENHRY and CDR2 SYGVKD. The CDR3 has 15 residues.

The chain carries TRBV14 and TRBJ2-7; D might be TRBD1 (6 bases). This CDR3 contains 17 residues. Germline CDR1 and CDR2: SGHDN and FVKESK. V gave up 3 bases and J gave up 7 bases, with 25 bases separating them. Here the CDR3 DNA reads TGTGCCAGCAGCCAGATACCTTCCGGGACAAATAAGAGGGAGCAGTACTTC. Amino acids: CASSQIPSGTNKREQYF.

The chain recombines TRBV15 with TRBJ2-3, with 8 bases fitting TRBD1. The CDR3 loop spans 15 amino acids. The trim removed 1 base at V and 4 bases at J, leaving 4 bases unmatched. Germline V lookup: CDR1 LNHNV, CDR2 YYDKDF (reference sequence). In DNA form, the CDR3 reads TGTGCCACCAGCAGAGGCGGACAGGGTCCAGATACGCAGTATTTT. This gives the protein CATSRGGQGPDTQYF.

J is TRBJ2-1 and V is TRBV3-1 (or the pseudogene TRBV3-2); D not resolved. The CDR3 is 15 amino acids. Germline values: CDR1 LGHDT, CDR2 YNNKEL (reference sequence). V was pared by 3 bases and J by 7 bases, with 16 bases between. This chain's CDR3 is CASSHGWLGHNEQFF. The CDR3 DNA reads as TGTGCCAGCAGCCACGGGTGGCTAGGCCATAATGAGCAGTTCTTC.

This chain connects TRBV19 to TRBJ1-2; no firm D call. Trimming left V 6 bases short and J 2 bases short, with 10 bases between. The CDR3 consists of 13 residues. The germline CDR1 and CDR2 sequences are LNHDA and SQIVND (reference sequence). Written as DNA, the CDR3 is TGTGCCAGTAGCCCCACGGAGAACTATGGCTACACCTTC. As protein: CASSPTENYGYTF. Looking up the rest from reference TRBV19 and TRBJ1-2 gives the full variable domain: DGGITQSPKYLFRKEGQNVTLSCEQNLNHDAMYWYRQDPGQGLRLIYYSQIVNDFQKGDIAEGYSVSREKKESFPLTVTSAQKNPTAFYLCASSPTENYGYTFGSGTRLTVV.

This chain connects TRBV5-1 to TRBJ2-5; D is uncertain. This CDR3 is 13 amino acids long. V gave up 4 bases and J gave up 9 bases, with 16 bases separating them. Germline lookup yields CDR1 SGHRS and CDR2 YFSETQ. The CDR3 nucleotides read TGCGCCAGCAGCAGTACAGTGAGTGGTGCCCAGTACTTC. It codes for CASSSTVSGAQYF. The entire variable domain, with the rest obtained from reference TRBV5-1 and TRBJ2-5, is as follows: KAGVTQTPRYLIKTRGQQVTLSCSPISGHRSVSWYQQTPGQGLQFLFEYFSETQRNKGNFPGRFSGRQFSNSRSEMNVSTLELGDSALYLCASSSTVSGAQYFGPGTRLLVL.

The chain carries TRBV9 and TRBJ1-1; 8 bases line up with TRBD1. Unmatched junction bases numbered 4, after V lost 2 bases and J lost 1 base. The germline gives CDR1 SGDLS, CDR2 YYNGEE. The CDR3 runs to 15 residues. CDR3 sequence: CASSVYDRGNTEAFF. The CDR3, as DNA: TGTGCCAGCAGCGTTTATGACAGGGGGAACACTGAAGCTTTCTTT. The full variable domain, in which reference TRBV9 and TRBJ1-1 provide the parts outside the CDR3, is DSGVTQTPKHLITATGQRVTLRCSPRSGDLSVYWYQQSLDQGLQFLIQYYNGEERAKGNILERFSAQQFPDLHSELNLSSLELGDSALYFCASSVYDRGNTEAFFGQGTRLTVV.